This TCR beta chain originates from a study of blood T cells in healthy people across ages. The CDR3 consists of 17 residues. The germline V gene encodes CDR1 MNHEY and CDR2 SMNVEV (reference sequence). V was shortened by 5 bases and J by 3 bases, with 20 bases between the two germline ends. With a J-beta primer mix and a sample-barcoded 5' primer, a second PCR ran roughly 6 to 11 cycles. MiXCR was run by TCRdb on the 5' RACE reads, yielding one entry per CDR3 protein. This table has hundreds of thousands of distinct CDR3 sequences, 58% appearing once. Source material: blood. This clonotype was obtained from a man aged 55 to 70 in good health. This rearrangement joins TRBV27 to TRBJ2-1; D gene uncertain. The CDR3 sequence: CASSEPPTDGNYNEQFF. The CDR3 coding sequence is TGTGCCAGCAGTGAGCCACCCACGGACGGTAACTACAATGAGCAGTTCTTC.